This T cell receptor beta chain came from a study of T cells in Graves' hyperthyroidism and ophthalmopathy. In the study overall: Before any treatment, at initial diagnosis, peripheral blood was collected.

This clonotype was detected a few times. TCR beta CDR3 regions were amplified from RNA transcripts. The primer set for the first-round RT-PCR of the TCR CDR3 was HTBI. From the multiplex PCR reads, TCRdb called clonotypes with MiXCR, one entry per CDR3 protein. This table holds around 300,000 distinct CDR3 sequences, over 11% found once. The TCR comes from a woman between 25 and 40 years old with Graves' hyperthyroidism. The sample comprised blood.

The CDR3 region has the DNA TGCAGCGTTGTAGGAGGGGGCACCGGGGAGCTGTTTTTT. Translating it yields CSVVGGGTGELFF. The chain links TRBV29-1 to TRBJ2-2; the D call may be TRBD1 or TRBD2 (6 bases each). Trimming took off 4 bases at V and 4 bases at J, with 10 bases between the two ends. This CDR3 is 13 amino acids long. The germline gives CDR1 SQVTM, CDR2 ANQGSEA.